These 13 T cell receptor beta chains came from one sample sequenced in a study of T cell responses to AZD1222 COVID-19 vaccine. Measured with immunoSEQ multiplex PCR; TCRdb has only the in-frame clones, and not every one. The sample carries under 200,000 clones, around nine tenths recorded once. Specimen: peripheral blood, collected 28 days after the second AZD1222 dose. Receptors were obtained from an adult who received the AZD1222 COVID-19 vaccine.

This chain joins TRBV24-1 and TRBJ1-2; D not resolved. This CDR3 contains 14 residues. CDR1 and CDR2 from the germline V gene are KGHDR and SFDVKD. Trimming cost V 3 bases and J 7 bases, with 14 bases left between them. CDR3 bases: TGTGCCACCAGTGATCCGCAGCAAAGGATTGGCTACACCTTC. Its protein is CATSDPQQRIGYTF.

The gene calls are TRBV25-1 and TRBJ1-1; unclear D gene. Deletions cut 2 bases from V and 2 bases from J, with 0 bases between. CDR3 length: 11 residues. Germline assignment: CDR1 MGHDK and CDR2 SYGVNS. Here the CDR3 DNA reads TGTGCCAGCAGTGAAAACACTGAAGCTTTCTTT. As protein: CASSENTEAFF.

The J gene is TRBJ2-3, the V gene TRBV24-1; perhaps D is TRBD1 or TRBD2 (5 bases each). CDR1 and CDR2 from the germline V gene are KGHDR and SFDVKD. V was trimmed by 3 bases and J by 5 bases, leaving 20 bases between them. The CDR3 runs 17 residues. The CDR3: CATSDGGDGVKGDTQYF. CDR3 coding DNA: TGTGCCACCAGTGATGGGGGAGACGGGGTAAAAGGAGATACGCAGTATTTT.

The V and J genes are TRBV15 and TRBJ1-4, with unresolved D. CDR3 length: 15 residues. The germline V and J ends were trimmed by 1 base and 8 bases, with 14 bases remaining between them. CDR1 is LNHNV and CDR2 is YYDKDF in the germline V gene (reference sequence). The CDR3 sequence is CATSRGEQGPEKLFF. As DNA, the CDR3 is TGTGCCACCAGCAGAGGAGAACAAGGTCCAGAAAAACTGTTTTTT.

V gene TRBV28 combines with J gene TRBJ2-7; 7 bases map to TRBD1. Per the germline V gene, CDR1 is MDHEN and CDR2 is SYDVKM. After removal of 4 bases from V and 9 bases from J, the junction contained 9 bases not matched to a gene. The CDR3 loop spans 13 amino acids. CDR3 DNA: TGTGCCAGCAGTTCAAACAGGGGAATAGGGCAGTACTTC. Translating it yields CASSSNRGIGQYF.

The chain uses TRBV28 and TRBJ1-5; no firm D call. CDR1 is MDHEN, CDR2 SYDVKM, per germline. The V gene lost 4 bases and the J gene lost 15 bases, with 13 bases spanning the gap. This CDR3 is built from 11 residues. This CDR3 reads CASSSRPGLHF. As DNA, the CDR3 is TGTGCCAGCAGTTCCCGTCCAGGTCTGCATTTT.

The chain recombines TRBV3-1 (or the pseudogene TRBV3-2) with TRBJ2-1; D not resolved. The CDR3 sequence is 15 residues long. The germline CDR1 and CDR2 sequences are LGHDT and YNNKEL (reference sequence). The V gene lost 3 bases and the J gene lost 8 bases, with 17 bases spanning the gap. CDR3 bases: TGTGCCAGCAGCCAGCCTGGGAAGGTAGTCGATGAGCAGTTCTTC. Translation: CASSQPGKVVDEQFF.

This chain uses TRBV5-5 with TRBJ2-7; 8 nucleotides align to TRBD1. CDR1 and CDR2 (germline): SGHKS, YYEKEE (reference sequence). The CDR3 covers 14 residues. V shed 7 bases, J shed 0 bases, and the junction held 6 bases outside the gene matches. CDR3 DNA sequence: TGTGCCAGCGCTCGGGACAGGTTCTCCTACGAGCAGTACTTC. Amino acid sequence: CASARDRFSYEQYF.

The chain uses TRBV27 and TRBJ2-7; 11 positions match TRBD2. Trimming took 6 bases from V and 2 from J; bases not matched to a gene: 6. The CDR3 consists of 15 residues. The germline CDR1 and CDR2 sequences are MNHEY and SMNVEV (reference sequence). The CDR3 loop reads CASRMGLAVPYEQYF. CDR3 DNA: TGTGCCAGCAGGATGGGACTAGCGGTTCCCTACGAGCAGTACTTC.

CDR3 sequence (DNA): TGTGCCAGCAGTCCCGACAGGTTCTATGGCTACACCTTC. Amino acids: CASSPDRFYGYTF. The rearrangement links TRBV28 to TRBJ1-2; a possible D gene is TRBD1 (6 bases). The germline V gene has CDR1 MDHEN and CDR2 SYDVKM. V was pared by 5 bases and J by 4 bases, with 11 bases between. This CDR3 comprises 13 residues.

The rearrangement links TRBV27 to TRBJ1-4; D not resolved. Germline CDR1 and CDR2: MNHEY and SMNVEV (reference sequence). The CDR3 is 13 residues long. Between the trimmed V and J ends, which lost 6 bases and 4 bases, there was a span of 9 bases. CDR3 loop: CASSQALNEKLFF. The CDR3, as DNA: TGTGCCAGCAGCCAGGCCCTTAATGAAAAACTGTTTTTT.

V gene TRBV3-1 (or the pseudogene TRBV3-2) combines with J gene TRBJ2-3; D call uncertain. Germline assignment: CDR1 LGHDT and CDR2 YNNKEL (reference sequence). The V gene lost 1 base and the J gene lost 10 bases, with 15 bases spanning the gap. The length of the CDR3 is 14 residues. CDR3 in amino acids: CASSQVVSLGAQYF. Written as DNA, the CDR3 is TGTGCCAGCAGCCAAGTGGTTAGCCTTGGTGCGCAGTATTTT.

This clone came up once. The chain employs TRBV18 and TRBJ1-5; TRBD1 matches at 8 bases. CDR1 is KGHSH, CDR2 LQKENI, per germline. Trimming cost V 3 bases and J 9 bases; bases outside gene matches: 13. The CDR3 length is 16 residues. CDR3 bases: TGTGCCAGCTCACCTCGCGGACAGGGCCCCACTTGGCCCCAGCATTTT. Protein product: CASSPRGQGPTWPQHF. The full variable domain, rest sourced from reference TRBV18 and TRBJ1-5, is NAGVMQNPRHLVRRRGQEARLRCSPMKGHSHVYWYRQLPEEGLKFMVYLQKENIIDESGMPKERFSAEFPKEGPSILRIQQVVRGDSAAYFCASSPRGQGPTWPQHFGDGTRLSIL.